This TCR beta chain comes out of a study of CD8 T cells in ankylosing spondylitis. Quantitative 5'-RACE with molecular barcodes was used to make the TCR beta libraries. TCRdb reanalysed the 5' RACE reads using MiXCR and keeps one entry per CDR3 protein. The table includes some 200,000 distinct CDR3 sequences, roughly 6.6% detected once. Findings of the study overall: Reportedly, disease-linked clones are significantly enriched in ankylosing spondylitis patients' matched synovial fluid. Certain motif variants had earlier appeared in reactive arthritis synovial fluid and blood. A motif in TCR beta, a set of fewer than ten highly homologous variants, appeared characteristic of ankylosing spondylitis blood. Disease-linked clones, CD8+, were relatively rare in peripheral blood.

The CDR3 sequence is 13 residues long. The V end was cut by 5 bases, the J end by 6 bases, with 14 bases between. Germline V gives CDR1 MNHEY, CDR2 SVGEGT. Ten or more counts support this clonotype. Its target is not known. The chain carries TRBV6-2 or TRBV6-3 and TRBJ2-7; D ambiguous. Sequenced sample: blood, either unsorted or a sorted T cell fraction (not recorded which). This receptor was identified in a male donor with ankylosing spondylitis. The CDR3 nucleotides are TGTGCCAGCAGTCCTGAATACCTTGGCGAGCAGTACTTC. Residues: CASSPEYLGEQYF.